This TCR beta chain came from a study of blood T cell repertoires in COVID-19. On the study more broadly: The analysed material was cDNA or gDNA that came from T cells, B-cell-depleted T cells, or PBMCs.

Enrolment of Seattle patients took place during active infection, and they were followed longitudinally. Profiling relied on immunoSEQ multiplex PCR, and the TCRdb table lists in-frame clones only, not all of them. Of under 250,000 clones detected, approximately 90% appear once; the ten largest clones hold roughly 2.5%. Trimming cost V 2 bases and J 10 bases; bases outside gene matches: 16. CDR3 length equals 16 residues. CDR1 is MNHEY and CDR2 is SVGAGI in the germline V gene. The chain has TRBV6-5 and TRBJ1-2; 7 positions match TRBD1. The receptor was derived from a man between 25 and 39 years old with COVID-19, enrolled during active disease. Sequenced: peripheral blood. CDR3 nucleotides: TGTGCCAGCAGTTACCCGCGACAGGGAGGTTCGGAGGTCTACACCTTC. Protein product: CASSYPRQGGSEVYTF.